These T cell receptor beta chains were read from a single sample in a study of shared clonotypes between healthy human individuals. Method: immunoSEQ multiplex PCR; TCRdb's copy keeps in-frame clones and lacks some. The table includes hundreds of thousands of clones, around 96% detected once. Material: naive CD4+ T cells sorted from blood. The origin of the receptors is a woman in her twenties or thirties in good health. CDR3s include the opening cysteine and the closing phenylalanine or tryptophan. Each record gives: CDR3 DNA, CDR3 protein, D gene, J gene, clone size, V gene. The D gene is left open where the match is weak. Not every row has a clone size; where given, it reads once, few, many or a size class.

TGTGCCAGCAGCCAGGTGACAGGGGCCACCGATACGCAGTATTTT CASSQVTGATDTQYF TRBD1 TRBJ2-3 once TRBV6-1
TGCAGTGCTAGAGACGTGCAGTTCTTC CSARDVQFF NA TRBJ2-1 NA TRBV20-1
TGTGCCAGCAGTCCAGGACTCTATGGCTACACCTTC CASSPGLYGYTF NA TRBJ1-2 NA TRBV28
TGTGCAAGTCGCTACCCGTTTGGACAGATGTCCGGAAACACCATATATTTT CASRYPFGQMSGNTIYF NA TRBJ1-3 NA TRBV12-2
TGTGCCAGCAGCTACTTGACTAGCTCCTACAATGAGCAGTTCTTC CASSYLTSSYNEQFF NA TRBJ2-1 once TRBV11-2
TGTGCCAGCAGGGAACTAGCGGGAGGAGTCTACGAGCAGTACTTC CASRELAGGVYEQYF TRBD2 TRBJ2-7 NA TRBV6-1
TGTGCCAGTAGAGGTCGGCGTTTGCGGGAGGGACCGGATACGCAGTATTTT CASRGRRLREGPDTQYF TRBD2 TRBJ2-3 NA TRBV19
TGTGCCAGCAGCCCCCGGACAGGAAATCTTAATGAAAAACTGTTTTTT CASSPRTGNLNEKLFF TRBD1 TRBJ1-4 NA TRBV7-9
TGCGCCAGCAGCCAAGGCTTTGGTGGCAATCAGCCCCAGCATTTT CASSQGFGGNQPQHF NA TRBJ1-5 few TRBV4-1
TGTGCCAGCAGTTTAGACAGGGGGAATTCTGGAAACACCATATATTTT CASSLDRGNSGNTIYF TRBD1 TRBJ1-3 once TRBV7-9
TGTGCCAGCAGTCGAGGGGGAGGAGGCACTGAAGCTTTCTTT CASSRGGGGTEAFF NA TRBJ1-1 few TRBV28
TGCGCCAGCAGCCAAGCAAAGTGGTATACGCAGTATTTT CASSQAKWYTQYF NA TRBJ2-3 NA TRBV4-1
TGCGCCAGCAGCGGACGGGTTACGCGACAAGAGACCCAGTACTTC CASSGRVTRQETQYF NA TRBJ2-5 NA TRBV5-1
TGTGCCAGCAGCCCGCCCAATCTAGCCAAAAACATTCAGTACTTC CASSPPNLAKNIQYF NA TRBJ2-4 NA TRBV28
TGTGCCAGCAGCTTGACTAGCTCCTACGAGCAGTACTTC CASSLTSSYEQYF NA TRBJ2-7 NA TRBV11-2
TGTGCCAGCAGCACCGGACAGGGGTACACCGGGGAGCTGTTTTTT CASSTGQGYTGELFF TRBD1 TRBJ2-2 NA TRBV9
TGCGCCAGCAGCGGAATTCAGCAGTTCTTC CASSGIQQFF NA TRBJ2-1 NA TRBV5-1
TGTGCCAGCAGCTTATCCCAGGGCCTTAATCAGCCCCAGCATTTT CASSLSQGLNQPQHF NA TRBJ1-5 NA TRBV7-2
TGTGCCAGCAGTCACACCCCGGGACTAGCGGATTCCTACGAGCAGTACTTC CASSHTPGLADSYEQYF TRBD2 TRBJ2-7 NA TRBV5-6
TGTGCCAGCAGACAGTCGAATAGCAATCAGCCCCAGCATTTT CASRQSNSNQPQHF NA TRBJ1-5 NA TRBV19
TGTGCCAGCAGAGGACGGGTCAACACCGGGGAGCTGTTTTTT CASRGRVNTGELFF NA TRBJ2-2 NA TRBV27
TGTGCCAGCACCCATGGTGCCTACGAGCAGTACTTC CASTHGAYEQYF NA TRBJ2-7 NA TRBV28
TGTGCCAGCAGCCCTCGGGGGACTAGCGTCCAAGAGACCCAGTACTTC CASSPRGTSVQETQYF TRBD2 TRBJ2-5 once TRBV9
TGTGCCAGCAGTACACTAGAGCCGGGACAGGGGGTTTATGCGGGAGAATACGAGCAGTACTTC CASSTLEPGQGVYAGEYEQYF TRBD1 TRBJ2-7 NA TRBV28
TGTGCCTGGAGCCCCGGACAGGGGAGTAATGAAAAACTGTTTTTT CAWSPGQGSNEKLFF TRBD1 TRBJ1-4 NA TRBV30
TGTGCCAGCAGTTTCTCCAGGGGGCTGATCTATGGCTACACCTTC CASSFSRGLIYGYTF TRBD1 TRBJ1-2 NA TRBV28
TGTGCCAGCAGGGACCGACGCTATGGCTACACCTTC CASRDRRYGYTF NA TRBJ1-2 NA TRBV28
TGTGCCAGCAGCCAATTCTATAATTCACCCCTCCACTTT CASSQFYNSPLHF NA TRBJ1-6 NA TRBV14
TGTGCCAGCAGTTTACACCAAGCGGGATGGGACACAGATACGCAGTATTTT CASSLHQAGWDTDTQYF TRBD2 TRBJ2-3 NA TRBV28
TGTGCCATCAGTGAGTCAGCGGTAGCAGCGGGAGGCGAGCAGTACTTC CAISESAVAAGGEQYF TRBD2 TRBJ2-7 NA TRBV10-3
TGCAGTGCTGGACTTGTCTACGAGCAGTACTTC CSAGLVYEQYF NA TRBJ2-7 NA TRBV20-1
TGCGCCAGCAGGTTAGGAGCCACTGAAGCTTTCTTT CASRLGATEAFF NA TRBJ1-1 NA TRBV5-1
TGTGCCAGCAGCCCAAAGGGCGGAAACACCATATATTTT CASSPKGGNTIYF NA TRBJ1-3 NA TRBV7-2
TGCGCCAGCAGTCCACGAAGGGGCCCAGGAGTCGAGCAGTACTTC CASSPRRGPGVEQYF NA TRBJ2-7 NA TRBV23-1
TGTGCCAGCTCATACCAGGGGTATGGCTACACCTTC CASSYQGYGYTF NA TRBJ1-2 NA TRBV18
TGTGCCAGCAGTGACCCTAATTACCCCCGGATTGAGCAGTTCTTC CASSDPNYPRIEQFF NA TRBJ2-1 once TRBV25-1
TGCGCCAGCAGCGTGCAGGGTATACGCCACGAGCAGTACTTC CASSVQGIRHEQYF NA TRBJ2-7 NA TRBV5-1
TGTGCCAGCAGCGTCGTGACTAGCGGCTACAATGAGCAGTTCTTC CASSVVTSGYNEQFF TRBD2 TRBJ2-1 NA TRBV9